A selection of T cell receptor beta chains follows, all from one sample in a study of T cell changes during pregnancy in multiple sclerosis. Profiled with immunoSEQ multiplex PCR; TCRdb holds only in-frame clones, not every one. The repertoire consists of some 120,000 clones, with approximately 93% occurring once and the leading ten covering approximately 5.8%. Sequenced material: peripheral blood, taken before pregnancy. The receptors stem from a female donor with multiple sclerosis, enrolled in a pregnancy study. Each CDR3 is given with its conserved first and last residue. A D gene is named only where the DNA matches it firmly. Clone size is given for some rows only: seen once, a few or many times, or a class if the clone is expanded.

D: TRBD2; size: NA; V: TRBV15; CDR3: CATRGLTGGLNEQFF
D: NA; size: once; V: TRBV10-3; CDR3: CATRTDLGTDTQYF
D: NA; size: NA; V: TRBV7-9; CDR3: CASSRGGTEKLFF
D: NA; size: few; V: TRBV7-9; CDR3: CASSTPRGWTDTEAFF
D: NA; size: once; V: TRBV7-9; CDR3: CASSLLVSNEQFF
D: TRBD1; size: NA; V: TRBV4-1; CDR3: CASSLDRASYEQYF
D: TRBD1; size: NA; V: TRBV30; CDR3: CAWSGQGDYGYTF
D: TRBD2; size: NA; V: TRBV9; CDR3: CASSAVLLSGTAYNEQFF
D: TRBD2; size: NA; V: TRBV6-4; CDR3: CASSDSMGLGSSSYNEQFF
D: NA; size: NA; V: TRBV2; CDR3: CASSEMGGLSSPLHF
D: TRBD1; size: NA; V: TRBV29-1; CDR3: CSVEGRDRVQPQHF
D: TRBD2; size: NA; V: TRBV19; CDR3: CASRRGGTGELFF
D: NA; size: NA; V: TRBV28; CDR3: CASSYSAPDTQYF
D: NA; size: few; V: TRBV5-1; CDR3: CASSPSSGANVLTF
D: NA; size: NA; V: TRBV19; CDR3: CASRLPGTGELFF
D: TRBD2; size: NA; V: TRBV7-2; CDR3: CASSLVTGRGGENIQYF
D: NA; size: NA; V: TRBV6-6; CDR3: CASTYSWTADQPQHF
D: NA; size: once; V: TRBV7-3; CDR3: CASSLLPTGTANTGELFF
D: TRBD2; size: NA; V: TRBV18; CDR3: CASSPRSGRRNNEQFF
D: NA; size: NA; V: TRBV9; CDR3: CASSPAVQDNEKLFF